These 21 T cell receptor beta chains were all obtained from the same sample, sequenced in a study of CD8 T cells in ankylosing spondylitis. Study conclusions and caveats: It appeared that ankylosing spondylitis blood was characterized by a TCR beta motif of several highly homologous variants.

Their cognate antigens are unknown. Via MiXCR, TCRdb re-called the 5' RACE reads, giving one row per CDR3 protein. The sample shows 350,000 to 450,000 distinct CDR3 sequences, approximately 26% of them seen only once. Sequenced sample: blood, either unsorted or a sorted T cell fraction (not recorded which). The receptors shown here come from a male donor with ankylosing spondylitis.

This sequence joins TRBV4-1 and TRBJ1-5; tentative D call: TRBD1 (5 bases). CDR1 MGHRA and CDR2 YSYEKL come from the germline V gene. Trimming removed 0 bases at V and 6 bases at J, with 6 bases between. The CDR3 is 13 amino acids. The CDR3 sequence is CASSQEGGQPQHF. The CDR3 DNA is TGCGCCAGCAGCCAAGAGGGGGGTCAGCCCCAGCATTTT.

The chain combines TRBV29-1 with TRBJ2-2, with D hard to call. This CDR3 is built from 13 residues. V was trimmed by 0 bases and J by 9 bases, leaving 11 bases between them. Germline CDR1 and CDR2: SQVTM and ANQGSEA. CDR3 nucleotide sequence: TGCAGCGTTGAAGATTTTTCCGGCCGGGAGCTGTTTTTT. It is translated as CSVEDFSGRELFF.

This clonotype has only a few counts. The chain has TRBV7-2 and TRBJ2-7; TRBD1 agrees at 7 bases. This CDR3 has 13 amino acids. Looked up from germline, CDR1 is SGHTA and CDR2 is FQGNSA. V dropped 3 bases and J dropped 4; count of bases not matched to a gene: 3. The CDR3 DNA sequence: TGTGCCAGCAGCTTTTCACAGGGGTACGAGCAGTACGTC. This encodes CASSFSQGYEQYV.

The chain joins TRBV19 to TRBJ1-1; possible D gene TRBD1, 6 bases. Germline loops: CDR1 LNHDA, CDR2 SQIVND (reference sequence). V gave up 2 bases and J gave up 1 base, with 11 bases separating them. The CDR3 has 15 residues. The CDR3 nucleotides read TGTGCCAGTAGTATACAGGGGCTGTGGAACACTGAAGCTTTCTTT. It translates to CASSIQGLWNTEAFF.

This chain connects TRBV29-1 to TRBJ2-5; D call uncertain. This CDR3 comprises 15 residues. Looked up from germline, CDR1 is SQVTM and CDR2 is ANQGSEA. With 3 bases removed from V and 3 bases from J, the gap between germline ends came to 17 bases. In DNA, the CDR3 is TGCAGCGTTGAGCTTATGGTTTCGGACGAAGAGACCCAGTACTTC. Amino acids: CSVELMVSDEETQYF.

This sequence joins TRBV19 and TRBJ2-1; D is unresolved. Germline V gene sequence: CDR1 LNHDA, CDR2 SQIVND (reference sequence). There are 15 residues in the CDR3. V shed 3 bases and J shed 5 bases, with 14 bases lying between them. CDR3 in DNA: TGTGCCAGTAGTATCGGTGGCATGGAGAACAATGAGCAGTTCTTC. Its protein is CASSIGGMENNEQFF. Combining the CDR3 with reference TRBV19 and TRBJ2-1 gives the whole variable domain DGGITQSPKYLFRKEGQNVTLSCEQNLNHDAMYWYRQDPGQGLRLIYYSQIVNDFQKGDIAEGYSVSREKKESFPLTVTSAQKNPTAFYLCASSIGGMENNEQFFGPGTRLTVL.

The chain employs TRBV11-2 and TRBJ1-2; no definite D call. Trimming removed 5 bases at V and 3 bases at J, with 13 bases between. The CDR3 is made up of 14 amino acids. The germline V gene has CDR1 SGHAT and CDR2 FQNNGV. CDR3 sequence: CASSLPAAHYGYTF. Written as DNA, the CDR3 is TGTGCCAGCAGCCTACCCGCGGCACACTATGGCTACACCTTC.

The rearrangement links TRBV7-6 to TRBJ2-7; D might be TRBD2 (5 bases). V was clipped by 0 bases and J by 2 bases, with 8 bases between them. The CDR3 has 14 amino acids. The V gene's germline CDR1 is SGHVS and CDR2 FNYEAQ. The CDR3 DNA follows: TGTGCCAGCAGCTTAGCCGGGAATGCCTACGAGCAGTACTTC. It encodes CASSLAGNAYEQYF.

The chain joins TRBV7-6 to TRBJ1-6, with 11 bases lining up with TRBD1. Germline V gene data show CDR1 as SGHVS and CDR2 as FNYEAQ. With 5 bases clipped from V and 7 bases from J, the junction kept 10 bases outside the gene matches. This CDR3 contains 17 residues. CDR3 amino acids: CASSPSGTGGPNSPLHF. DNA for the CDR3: TGTGCCAGCAGCCCCTCCGGGACAGGGGGGCCCAATTCACCCCTCCACTTT.

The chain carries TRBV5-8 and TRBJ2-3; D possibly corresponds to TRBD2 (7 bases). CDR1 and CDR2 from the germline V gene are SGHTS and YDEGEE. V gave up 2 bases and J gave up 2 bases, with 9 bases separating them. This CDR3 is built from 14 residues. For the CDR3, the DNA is TGTGCCAGCAGCTTTCGGGGGGCCACAGATACGCAGTATTTT. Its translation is CASSFRGATDTQYF.

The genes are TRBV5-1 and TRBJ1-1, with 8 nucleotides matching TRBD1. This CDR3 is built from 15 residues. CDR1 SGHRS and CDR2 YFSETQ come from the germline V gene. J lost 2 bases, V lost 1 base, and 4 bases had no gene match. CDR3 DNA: TGCGCCAGCAGCTTGAACACAGGGGGTAACACTGAAGCTTTCTTT. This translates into CASSLNTGGNTEAFF.

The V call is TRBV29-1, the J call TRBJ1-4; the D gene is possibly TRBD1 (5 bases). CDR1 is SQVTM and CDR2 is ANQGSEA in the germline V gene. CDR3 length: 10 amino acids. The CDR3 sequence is CGAIGEKLFF. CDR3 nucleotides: TGCGGGGCGATAGGTGAAAAACTGTTTTTT.

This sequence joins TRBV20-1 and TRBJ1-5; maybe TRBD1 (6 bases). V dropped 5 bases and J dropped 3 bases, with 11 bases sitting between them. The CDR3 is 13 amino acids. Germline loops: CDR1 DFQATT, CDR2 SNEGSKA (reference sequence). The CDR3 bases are TGCAGTGCTCAAAGACAGGTCAATCAGCCCCAGCATTTT. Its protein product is CSAQRQVNQPQHF.

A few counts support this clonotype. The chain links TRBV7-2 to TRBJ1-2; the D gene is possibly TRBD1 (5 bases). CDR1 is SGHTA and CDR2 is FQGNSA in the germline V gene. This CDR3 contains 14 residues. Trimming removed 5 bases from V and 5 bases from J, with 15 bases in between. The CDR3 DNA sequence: TGTGCCAGCAGCCCAACGGGTGGGGGATATGGCTACACCTTC. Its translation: CASSPTGGGYGYTF.

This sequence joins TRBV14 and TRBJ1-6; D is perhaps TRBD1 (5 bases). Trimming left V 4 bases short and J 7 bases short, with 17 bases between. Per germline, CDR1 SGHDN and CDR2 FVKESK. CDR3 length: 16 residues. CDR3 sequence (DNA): TGTGCCAGCAGCCGACGCGACGGGACCGTCAATTCACCCCTCCACTTT. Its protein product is CASSRRDGTVNSPLHF. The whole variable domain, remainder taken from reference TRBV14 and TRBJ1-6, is EAGVTQFPSHSVIEKGQTVTLRCDPISGHDNLYWYRRVMGKEIKFLLHFVKESKQDESGMPNNRFLAERTGGTYSTLKVQPAELEDSGVYFCASSRRDGTVNSPLHFGNGTRLTVT.

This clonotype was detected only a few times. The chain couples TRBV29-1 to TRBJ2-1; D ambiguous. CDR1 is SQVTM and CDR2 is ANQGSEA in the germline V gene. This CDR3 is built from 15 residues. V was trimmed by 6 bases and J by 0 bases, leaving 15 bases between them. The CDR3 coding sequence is TGCAGCGTGGAATTAGTCGAGAGCTCCTACAATGAGCAGTTCTTC. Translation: CSVELVESSYNEQFF.

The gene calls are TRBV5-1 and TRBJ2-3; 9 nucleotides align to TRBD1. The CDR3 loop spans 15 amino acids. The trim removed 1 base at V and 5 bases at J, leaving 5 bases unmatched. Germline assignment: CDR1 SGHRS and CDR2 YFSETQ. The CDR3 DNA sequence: TGCGCCAGCAGCTTGATGGGACAGGGTGGAGATACGCAGTATTTT. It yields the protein CASSLMGQGGDTQYF.

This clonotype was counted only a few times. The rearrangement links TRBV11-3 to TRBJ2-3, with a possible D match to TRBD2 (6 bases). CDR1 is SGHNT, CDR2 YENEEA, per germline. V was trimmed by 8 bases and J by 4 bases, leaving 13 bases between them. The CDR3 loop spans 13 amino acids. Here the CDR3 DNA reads TGTGCCAGCGGGGGGAGCTTCGCAGATACGCAGTATTTT. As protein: CASGGSFADTQYF.

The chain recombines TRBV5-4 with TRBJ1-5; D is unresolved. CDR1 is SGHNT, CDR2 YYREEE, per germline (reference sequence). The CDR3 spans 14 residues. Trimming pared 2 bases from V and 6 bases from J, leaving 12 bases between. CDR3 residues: CASSFYRPSQPQHF. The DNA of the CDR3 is TGTGCCAGCAGCTTCTATAGGCCAAGTCAGCCCCAGCATTTT.

CDR3 protein: CAISGSSGRYNEQFF. The CDR3 DNA follows: TGTGCCATCAGTGGATCTAGCGGACGCTACAATGAGCAGTTCTTC. The rearrangement joins TRBV10-3 to TRBJ2-1; the match to TRBD2 covers 7 bases. V was pared by 4 bases and J by 3 bases, with 6 bases of the junction left unmatched. CDR1 ENHRY and CDR2 SYGVKD come from the germline V gene. The CDR3 is 15 amino acids.

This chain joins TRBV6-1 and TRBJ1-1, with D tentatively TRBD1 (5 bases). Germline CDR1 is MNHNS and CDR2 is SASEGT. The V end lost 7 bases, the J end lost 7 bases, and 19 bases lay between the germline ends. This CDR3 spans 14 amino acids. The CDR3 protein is CASTRRPGDYEAFF. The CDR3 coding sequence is TGTGCCAGCACTCGCCGGCCGGGGGACTATGAAGCTTTCTTT.